These 11 T cell receptor beta chains were all obtained from the same sample, sequenced in a study of control samples from healthy donors and cancer patients. Clones were sequenced by immunoSEQ multiplex PCR, and TCRdb holds only the in-frame ones, with some missing. The sample yields about 110,000 clones, approximately 80% seen once. Material: blood. Source of these receptors: a man aged 18 to 29 in good health.

The gene calls are TRBV19 and TRBJ2-2; 7 bases match TRBD1. This CDR3 is 15 amino acids long. Germline CDR1 LNHDA, CDR2 SQIVND (reference sequence). Germline trimming cut 8 bases from V and 0 bases from J; bases unmatched to any gene: 6. The CDR3 region is CASSGGRANTGELFF. DNA of the CDR3: TGTGCCAGTTCAGGGGGTCGGGCGAACACCGGGGAGCTGTTTTTT.

The chain carries TRBV6-5 and TRBJ2-5; D gene uncertain. The CDR3 totals 14 residues. The germline gives CDR1 MNHEY, CDR2 SVGAGI. V was trimmed by 6 bases and J by 4 bases, leaving 15 bases between them. Here the CDR3 reads CASRGYVQGETQYF. As DNA, the CDR3 is TGTGCCAGCAGGGGATACGTACAAGGAGAGACCCAGTACTTC.

The chain is built from TRBV6-5 and TRBJ2-1, with a possible D match to TRBD1 (6 bases). Germline CDR1 is MNHEY and CDR2 is SVGAGI. With 9 bases removed from V and 10 bases from J, the gap between germline ends came to 19 bases. The CDR3 length is 13 residues. Written as DNA, the CDR3 is TGTGCCAGTTTTGGACAGCGTTTAGGGGAGCAGTTCTTC. Amino acid sequence: CASFGQRLGEQFF.

V usage is TRBV30 and J usage is TRBJ1-5; D is possibly TRBD1 (6 bases). Germline V gene lookup returns CDR1 GTSNPN and CDR2 SVGIG (reference sequence). V shed 5 bases and J shed 1 base, with 21 bases lying between them. CDR3 size: 17 residues. The CDR3 DNA follows: TGTGCCTGGGGATCGGGGTCAGGGGTCCCGAGCAATCAGCCCCAGCATTTT. This translates into CAWGSGSGVPSNQPQHF.

This clone showed up just a few times. An end of the junction does not agree with germline; a read error may underlie this. In DNA, the CDR3 is TGCAGCGTTGAAGGGGAGGCAGAGCCGTTCTTC. This sequence encodes CSVEGEAEPFF. The V call is TRBV29-1, the J call TRBJ2-1; D is perhaps TRBD2 (6 bases). This CDR3 comprises 11 residues. Germline V CDR1 and CDR2: SQVTM, ANQGSEA.

This chain uses TRBV3-1 (or the pseudogene TRBV3-2) with TRBJ2-1; D gene uncertain. In germline, CDR1 is LGHDT, CDR2 YNNKEL (reference sequence). Trimming took off 5 bases at V and 2 bases at J, with 10 bases between the two ends. The CDR3 consists of 14 residues. CDR3 sequence reads: CASSYLGPYNEQFF. DNA for the CDR3: TGTGCCAGCAGCTATCTTGGGCCCTACAATGAGCAGTTCTTC.

CDR3 nucleotides: TGTGCCAGCAGTCCCTCACATGGGGGGCGGTCTGGCTACACCTTC. Protein sequence: CASSPSHGGRSGYTF. V is TRBV27 and J is TRBJ1-2, with a tentative D call TRBD1 (6 bases). Per germline, CDR1 MNHEY and CDR2 SMNVEV (reference sequence). The V end lost 5 bases, the J end lost 7 bases, and 20 bases lay between the germline ends. The CDR3 is made up of 15 amino acids.

J is TRBJ2-3 and V is TRBV24-1; D is possibly TRBD1 (5 bases). V lost 5 bases, J lost 0 bases, and 11 bases lay in between. Germline loops: CDR1 KGHDR, CDR2 SFDVKD. This CDR3 is built from 15 residues. The CDR3 here is CATSGQGPSTDTQYF. CDR3 sequence (DNA): TGTGCCACCAGTGGTCAGGGCCCTAGCACAGATACGCAGTATTTT.

Of note for this clone: The same CDR3 is also encoded by other DNA sequences in this sample. The rearrangement joins TRBV24-1 to TRBJ2-3; D ambiguous. V lost 5 bases and J lost 2, with 7 bases in between. Looked up from germline, CDR1 is KGHDR and CDR2 is SFDVKD. The CDR3 has 13 amino acids. In nucleotides, the CDR3 is TGTGCCACCAGTGCGGCAGCCACAGATACGCAGTATTTT. Encoded protein: CATSAAATDTQYF.

A single count supports this clone. The chain couples TRBV5-1 to TRBJ2-3; possible D gene TRBD1, 5 bases. The CDR3 contains 14 residues. Germline V gene lookup returns CDR1 SGHRS and CDR2 YFSETQ. The V and J ends lost 5 bases and 2 bases respectively, with 12 bases between them. CDR3 bases: TGCGCCAGCAGGATAGACAGCCACACAGATACGCAGTATTTT. Protein product: CASRIDSHTDTQYF.

The V gene is TRBV6-5, the J gene TRBJ1-2, with 12 bases that match TRBD1. The CDR3 loop spans 15 amino acids. V lost 1 base and J lost 6; bases outside the gene matches: 3. Germline lookup yields CDR1 MNHEY and CDR2 SVGAGI. CDR3 DNA: TGTGCCAGCAGTTACTTGGGACAGGGGGCTAATGGCTACACCTTC. The encoded protein is CASSYLGQGANGYTF.